This T cell receptor (beta chain) is drawn from a study of T-cell reconstitution after alpha-beta-depleted transplantation in children. Trimming took 6 bases from V and 9 from J; bases not matched to a gene: 8. CDR3 length: 14 amino acids. There are many counts of this clonotype. Its specificity is not known. The authors prepared the TCRbeta library with unique molecular identifiers. TCRdb fed the PCR reads into MiXCR, producing one record per CDR3 protein. The repertoire holds hundreds of thousands of distinct CDR3 sequences, with 10% to 15% as singletons. Study results and limitations: Among T cells one year after transplant, newly produced cells accounted for most counts and diversity.

The starting material was PBMCs, mostly from graft donor cells, obtained 360 days after TCRalphabeta/CD19-depleted stem cell transplant. This TCR derives from a male patient younger than 18 who had a stem cell transplant for acute myeloid leukemia, so the T cells may come from the graft donor. The chain carries TRBV12-3 or TRBV12-4 and TRBJ2-7, with 13 bases lining up with TRBD2. CDR3 bases: TGTGCCAGCAGCCCTGGACTAGCGGGAGAAGCGCAGTACTTC. Residues: CASSPGLAGEAQYF.